This TCR beta chain was profiled in a study of regulatory T cells in long-lasting Graves disease. This clonotype has ten or more counts. Its antigen is currently unknown. Time point denoted: newly diagnosed GD, antithyroid drugs for less than 3 months. RNA from PBMCs was the source of the TCR library. American Thyroid Association guidelines were used to diagnose Graves' disease. Each of the patients was recruited from an endocrinology department situated in Xi'an, China. TCR beta libraries were built with iRepertoire HTBI primers and Arm-PCR of CDR3 regions. TCRdb redid the calling of the multiplex PCR reads with MiXCR, one entry per CDR3 protein. The sample has around 400,000 distinct CDR3 sequences; less than 20% are singletons. Germline CDR1 MDHEN, CDR2 SYDVKM. V lost 1 base, J lost 6 bases, and 10 bases lay in between. This CDR3 contains 14 residues. Study-level results: Few sampled subjects may have lowered accuracy.

The chain employs TRBV28 and TRBJ2-1; D remains unclear. This TCR was recovered from a female donor with Graves disease. Sequencing used peripheral blood mononuclear cells (PBMCs), obtained at new diagnosis, from a patient treated with antithyroid drugs. The CDR3 here is CASSLFSALNEQFF. Here the CDR3 DNA reads TGTGCCAGCAGTTTATTTTCTGCTCTCAATGAGCAGTTCTTC. Using reference TRBV28 and TRBJ2-1 for the parts outside the CDR3, the full variable domain is DVKVTQSSRYLVKRTGEKVFLECVQDMDHENMFWYRQDPGLGLRLIYFSYDVKMKEKGDIPEGYSVSREKKERFSLILESASTNQTSMYLCASSLFSALNEQFFGPGTRLTVL.